Listed below are T cell receptor beta chains from one sample, sequenced in a study of a mutant IDH1 vaccine in newly diagnosed glioma. Data came from immunoSEQ multiplex PCR; TCRdb stores just in-frame clones and leaves some out. This table holds some 70,000 clones, more than 65% found once. This material consisted of PBMCs, taken from a glioma patient treated with radiotherapy, temozolomide or both. The receptors derive from a man aged 45 to 65 with glioma. Both conserved end residues are part of each CDR3. A D gene is named only where the DNA matches it firmly. Size is stated for part of the rows, as once, few or many counts, or as a class when the clone is expanded.

.,.,TRBJ1-2,TRBV2,CASSESGNGYTF,TGTGCCAGCAGTGAATCGGGGAATGGCTACACCTTC
.,.,TRBJ2-7,TRBV5-1,CASRTRQGDEQYF,TGCGCCAGCAGGACAAGGCAGGGTGACGAGCAGTACTTC
.,.,TRBJ1-1,TRBV5-4,CASSLGNPGNTEAFF,TGTGCCAGCAGCTTGGGGAACCCTGGGAACACTGAAGCTTTCTTT
.,TRBD1,TRBJ2-7,TRBV5-1,CASSFFRDRFTYEQYF,TGCGCCAGCAGCTTTTTTAGGGACAGGTTTACCTACGAGCAGTACTTC
few,.,TRBJ2-6,TRBV2,CASINGHSGANVLTF,TGTGCCAGCATTAACGGGCACTCTGGGGCCAACGTCCTGACTTTC
.,.,TRBJ2-3,TRBV7-9,CASSPAGGLTDTQYF,TGTGCCAGCAGCCCTGCTGGGGGTCTCACAGATACGCAGTATTTT
.,.,TRBJ1-2,TRBV2,CASSVLENYGYTF,TGTGCCAGCAGTGTACTAGAGAACTATGGCTACACCTTC
.,.,TRBJ1-2,TRBV19,CASSSPDYGYTF,TGTGCCAGTAGTTCCCCCGACTATGGCTACACCTTC
once,.,TRBJ2-5,TRBV29-1,CSVGSFWGQAETQYF,TGCAGCGTTGGCAGTTTTTGGGGACAAGCAGAGACCCAGTACTTC
.,.,TRBJ1-5,TRBV10-3,CAISEISTQPQHF,TGTGCCATCAGTGAAATATCTACGCAGCCCCAGCATTTT
.,TRBD1,TRBJ1-1,TRBV10-3,CAISVEGARTEAFF,TGTGCCATCAGTGTTGAGGGGGCGCGTACTGAAGCTTTCTTT
.,.,TRBJ1-5,TRBV30,CAWSGQLDQPQHF,TGTGCCTGGAGTGGACAGCTAGATCAGCCCCAGCATTTT
.,TRBD1,TRBJ2-2,TRBV5-1,CASQRTGQGPGELFF,TGCGCCAGTCAACGGACAGGGCAGGGACCGGGGGAGCTGTTTTTT
.,.,TRBJ1-4,TRBV27,CASSLSPPSDSLWEKLFF,TGTGCCAGCAGTTTATCCCCACCCTCGGACAGCCTATGGGAAAAACTGTTTTTT
.,.,TRBJ1-3,TRBV18,CASSPPSLTGHSGNTIYF,TGTGCCAGCTCACCCCCGAGTCTAACAGGGCACTCTGGAAACACCATATATTTT
few,.,TRBJ1-5,TRBV4-1,CASSHRRGFGQPQHF,TGCGCCAGCAGCCACCGGAGGGGGTTCGGTCAGCCCCAGCATTTT
.,.,TRBJ1-3,TRBV5-1,CASSLAGATSGNTIYF,TGCGCCAGCAGCTTGGCAGGGGCCACCTCTGGAAACACCATATATTTT
few,.,TRBJ1-5,TRBV6-6,CASSSPQQPQHF,TGTGCCAGCAGTTCGCCTCAACAGCCCCAGCATTTT
.,TRBD2,TRBJ2-1,TRBV14,CASSPSGGGNEQFF,TGTGCCAGCAGCCCGAGCGGGGGAGGAAATGAGCAGTTCTTC
.,.,TRBJ1-5,TRBV5-5,CASSREEGPQHF,TGTGCCAGCAGCAGGGAGGAGGGGCCCCAGCATTTT
medium-sized,.,TRBJ1-5,TRBV18,CASSPGANQPQHF,TGTGCCAGCTCACCGGGGGCAAATCAGCCCCAGCATTTT
.,TRBD1,TRBJ2-4,TRBV14,CASSPRGTKNIQYF,TGTGCCAGCAGCCCCAGGGGGACCAAAAACATTCAGTACTTC
.,TRBD1,TRBJ1-5,TRBV19,CASKGTGGGQPQHF,TGTGCCAGTAAGGGCACAGGGGGCGGTCAGCCCCAGCATTTT
.,.,TRBJ1-2,TRBV11-2,CASRRSLNYGYTF,TGTGCCAGCCGGAGAAGTCTTAACTATGGCTACACCTTC
.,.,TRBJ2-7,TRBV2,CASSDRPYEQYF,TGTGCCAGCAGTGACAGGCCCTACGAGCAGTACTTC
.,.,TRBJ1-3,TRBV5-1,CASSLEGTDTIYF,TGCGCCAGCAGCTTGGAAGGGACCGACACCATATATTTT
.,.,TRBJ1-1,TRBV5-8,CASIGLRNTEAFF,TGTGCCTCGATAGGACTTCGGAACACTGAAGCTTTCTTT
.,TRBD1,TRBJ2-7,TRBV5-4,CASSLDRGSYEQYF,TGTGCCAGCAGCTTAGACAGGGGCTCCTACGAGCAGTACTTC